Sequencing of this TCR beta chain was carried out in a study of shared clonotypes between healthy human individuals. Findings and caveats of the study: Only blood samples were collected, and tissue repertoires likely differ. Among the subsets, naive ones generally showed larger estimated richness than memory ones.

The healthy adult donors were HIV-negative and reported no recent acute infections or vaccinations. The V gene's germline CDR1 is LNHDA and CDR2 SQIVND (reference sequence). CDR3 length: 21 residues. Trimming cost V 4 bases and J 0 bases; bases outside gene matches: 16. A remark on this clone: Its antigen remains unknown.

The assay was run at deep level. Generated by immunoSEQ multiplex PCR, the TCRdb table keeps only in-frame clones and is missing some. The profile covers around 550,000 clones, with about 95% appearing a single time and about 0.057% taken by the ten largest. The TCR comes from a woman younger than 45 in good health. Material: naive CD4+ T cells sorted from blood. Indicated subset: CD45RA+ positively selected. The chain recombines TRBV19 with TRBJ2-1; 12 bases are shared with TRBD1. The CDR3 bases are TGTGCCAGTAGTACATGGGGGGACAGGGGGCAGCGGGGCCGCTCCTACAATGAGCAGTTCTTC. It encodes CASSTWGDRGQRGRSYNEQFF.